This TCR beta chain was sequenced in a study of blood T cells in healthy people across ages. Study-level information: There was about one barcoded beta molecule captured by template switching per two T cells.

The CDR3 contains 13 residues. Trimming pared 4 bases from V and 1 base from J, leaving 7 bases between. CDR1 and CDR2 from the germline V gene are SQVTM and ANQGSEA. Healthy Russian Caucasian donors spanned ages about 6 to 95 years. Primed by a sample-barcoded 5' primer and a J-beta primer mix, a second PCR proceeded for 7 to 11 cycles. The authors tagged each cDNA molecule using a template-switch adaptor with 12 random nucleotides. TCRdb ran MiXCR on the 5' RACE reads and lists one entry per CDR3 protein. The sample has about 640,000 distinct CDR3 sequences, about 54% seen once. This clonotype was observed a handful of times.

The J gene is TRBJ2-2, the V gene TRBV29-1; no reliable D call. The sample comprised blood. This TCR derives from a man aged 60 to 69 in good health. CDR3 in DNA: TGCAGCGTTGGGTCAGTGAACACCGGGGAGCTGTTTTTT. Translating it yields CSVGSVNTGELFF.